This note documents a single TCR beta chain sequence. The antigen is undetermined. Other DNA sequences of this sample code for an identical CDR3. These data belong to a study of T cell responses to AZD1222 COVID-19 vaccine. General study findings and limits: Among those given AZD1222, only 5 to 7 were seropositive at baseline. Spike-specific TCR breadth and depth went up after people got two AZD1222 doses. Unmutated variant regions are reportedly targeted by nearly half of spike-specific TCRs.

Generated by immunoSEQ multiplex PCR, the TCRdb table keeps only in-frame clones and is missing some. This sample yields 100,000 or so clones, of which less than 90% are seen a single time; more than 15% belongs to the top ten. Germline CDR1 SGHTA, CDR2 FQGNSA. V gave up 0 bases and J gave up 4 bases, with 6 bases separating them. This CDR3 has 13 amino acids. The chain employs TRBV7-2 and TRBJ1-2; D is uncertain. This TCR was sampled from an adult in good health. The sequenced sample was peripheral blood, obtained on day 0 of AZD1222 vaccination. The CDR3 DNA follows: TGTGCCAGCAGCTTAGCGGGTCTCTATGGCTACACCTTC. Amino acids: CASSLAGLYGYTF.